A selection of T cell receptor beta chains follows, all from one sample in a study of blood T cell repertoires in COVID-19. Only in-frame clones appear in the TCRdb table, and some are missing; sequencing was by immunoSEQ multiplex PCR. The sample records hundreds of thousands of clones, 87% being singletons. Sample: PBMCs or T cells enriched from blood (not recorded which). The receptors originated from a woman aged 35 to 49 who had recovered from COVID-19. CDR3s include the opening cysteine and the closing phenylalanine or tryptophan. D genes are given only for firm matches. Not all rows give a size; the values are once, few, many and, for expanded clones, a class.

13 TRBJ1-2 - - TRBV6-2/TRBV6-3 TGTGCCAGCAGCGGGATCGGACTCTATGGCTACACCTTC CASSGIGLYGYTF
16 TRBJ2-7 - TRBD1 TRBV15 TGTGCCACCAGCAGAGGGACGGGACAGGGAGTCTACGAGCAGTACTTC CATSRGTGQGVYEQYF
17 TRBJ2-1 - TRBD2 TRBV7-8 TGTGCCAGCAGCACTCCGACTAGCGGGAGATGGGCCAATGAGCAGTTCTTC CASSTPTSGRWANEQFF
15 TRBJ2-3 - - TRBV5-4 TGTGCCAGCAGCGAACCCGGGACTCCCTCCGTTGCGCAGTATTTT CASSEPGTPSVAQYF
15 TRBJ1-3 - - TRBV5-1 TGCGCCAGCAGCTTGGACAGCTACTCTGGAAACACCATATATTTT CASSLDSYSGNTIYF
13 TRBJ2-1 - - TRBV5-1 TGCGCCAGCAGCTTGTGGGGGCAGGATGAGCAGTTCTTC CASSLWGQDEQFF
15 TRBJ1-2 few - TRBV28 TGTGCCAGCAGTCAGGAGGTCCTCCCTAACTATGGCTACACCTTC CASSQEVLPNYGYTF
13 TRBJ1-1 - - TRBV7-3 TGTGCCAGCAGCCCCGACACGATCACTGAAGCTTTCTTT CASSPDTITEAFF
16 TRBJ2-2 - TRBD2 TRBV6-2/TRBV6-3 TGTGCCAGCAGCAAATGGCTAGCGGGAAGGGCCGGGGAGCTGTTTTTT CASSKWLAGRAGELFF
13 TRBJ1-1 - - TRBV19 TGTGCCAGTAGCCGGGAATTAGTCACTGAAGCTTTCTTT CASSRELVTEAFF
19 TRBJ1-5 - TRBD1 TRBV6-1 TGTGCCAGCAGTGGACGACAGGGGAGGGTCACTTATAGCAATCAGCCCCAGCATTTT CASSGRQGRVTYSNQPQHF
13 TRBJ1-1 few - TRBV14 TGTGCCAGCAGCACGGGGCGGGGGTCGGAAGCTTTCTTT CASSTGRGSEAFF
15 TRBJ1-5 - - TRBV7-6 TGTGCCAGCAGCTTAGGTCCGCGGGGCAATCAGCCCCAGCATTTT CASSLGPRGNQPQHF
16 TRBJ1-2 - TRBD1 TRBV19 TGTGCCAGTAGCCTGACAGGGGGAATCGGTAACTATGGCTACACCTTC CASSLTGGIGNYGYTF
16 TRBJ2-1 - TRBD2 TRBV14 TGTGCCAGCAGCCCAAGGACAGCGGGAGACGAACATGAGCAGTTCTTC CASSPRTAGDEHEQFF
13 TRBJ1-4 - TRBD1 TRBV12-3/TRBV12-4 TGTGCCAGCAGACAGACAGGGGGCGAAAAACTGTTTTTT CASRQTGGEKLFF
13 TRBJ1-3 - TRBD1 TRBV19 TGTGCCACCTCACTGACAGGGGGAAACACCATATATTTT CATSLTGGNTIYF
15 TRBJ2-3 - - TRBV7-9 TGTGCCAGCAGCCCAGCGGGCTCCCTGGCAGATACGCAGTATTTT CASSPAGSLADTQYF
14 TRBJ1-1 - TRBD1 TRBV28 TGTGCCAGCAGTTCGGGCCTGACAGGGAGAGAAGCTTTCTTT CASSSGLTGREAFF
15 TRBJ2-3 - - TRBV7-9 TGTGCCAGCAGATTCTCGGGTGGGAGCACAGATACGCAGTATTTT CASRFSGGSTDTQYF
14 TRBJ1-2 - - TRBV2 TGTGCCAGCAGTGATAGGGGTGGCAACTATGGCTACACCTTC CASSDRGGNYGYTF
14 TRBJ1-1 few - TRBV6-1 TGTGCCAGCAGTGAATGGCCTAGGAACACTGAAGCTTTCTTT CASSEWPRNTEAFF
15 TRBJ1-2 - TRBD1 TRBV2 TGTGCCAGCAGAGCCCCCGGGACAGGCTTCTATGGCTACACCTTC CASRAPGTGFYGYTF
15 TRBJ1-2 - TRBD1 TRBV28 TGTGCCAGCAGTGCCCCCGGGACAGGGGTGTATGGCTACACCTTC CASSAPGTGVYGYTF
13 TRBJ2-1 - - TRBV24-1 TGTGCCACCAGTAAGGGGCCTTACAATGAGCAGTTCTTC CATSKGPYNEQFF
13 TRBJ1-2 - - TRBV25-1 TGTGCCAGCAGCGAACGGGGGGAAAGTGGCTACACCTTC CASSERGESGYTF
13 TRBJ1-5 - - TRBV2 TGTGCCAGCAGTGTAGGACAAAATCAGCCCCAGCATTTT CASSVGQNQPQHF
18 TRBJ2-7 - - TRBV5-6 TGTGCCAGCAGCACCTTAGGGGTGGGCGGGACAGCCTCCTACGAGCAGTACTTC CASSTLGVGGTASYEQYF
17 TRBJ2-3 - TRBD2 TRBV27 TGTGCCAGCAGCCCTACCCTAGCGGGAGGAAACACAGATACGCAGTATTTT CASSPTLAGGNTDTQYF
16 TRBJ1-5 - - TRBV18 TGTGCCAGCTCTCCGGGGGGCCGGGGCAGCAATCAGCCCCAGCATTTT CASSPGGRGSNQPQHF
16 TRBJ1-2 - - TRBV7-2 TGTGCCAGCAGCTTAGATTCAGGCGGGGGAAGGAGTGGCTACACCTTC CASSLDSGGGRSGYTF
14 TRBJ2-7 - - TRBV28 TGTGCCAGCAGGCACCAGGGGCGATCGGGCGAGCAGTACTTC CASRHQGRSGEQYF